This T cell receptor beta chain was sequenced during a study of cytomegalovirus exposure and HLA in healthy donors. Study-wide points: The authors confirmed in vitro that a few CMV-associated chains were specific for CMV antigens.

Germline loops: CDR1 MNHEY, CDR2 SVGAGI. CDR3 size: 15 residues. Trimming at V came to 4 bases and at J to 2 bases, leaving 4 bases not matched to a gene. The PCR employed 60 Vbeta primers together with 13 Jbeta primers. TCRdb keeps only in-frame clones here, not all; method: immunoSEQ multiplex PCR. The sample contains roughly 70,000 clones, approximately 70% of which appear only once. Regarding this clone: Its antigen remains unknown.

The source is a male donor in good health and CMV-seropositive. Material: PBMCs. The J gene is TRBJ1-5, the V gene TRBV6-5; TRBD1 matches 8 bases. The CDR3 DNA sequence: TGTGCCAGCAGTTCCTTGACAGGGGGCAATCAGCCCCAGCATTTT. This codes for CASSSLTGGNQPQHF.